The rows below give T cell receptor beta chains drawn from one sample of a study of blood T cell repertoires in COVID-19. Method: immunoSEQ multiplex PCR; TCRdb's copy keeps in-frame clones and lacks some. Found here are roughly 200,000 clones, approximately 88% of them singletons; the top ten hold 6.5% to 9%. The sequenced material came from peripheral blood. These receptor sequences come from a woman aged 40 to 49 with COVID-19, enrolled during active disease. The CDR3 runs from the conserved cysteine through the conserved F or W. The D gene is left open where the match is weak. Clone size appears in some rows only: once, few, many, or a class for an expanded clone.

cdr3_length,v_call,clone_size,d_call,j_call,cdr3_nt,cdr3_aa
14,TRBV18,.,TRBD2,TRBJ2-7,TGTGCCAGCTCGCCGACTAGCCCTTCCTACGAGCAGTACTTC,CASSPTSPSYEQYF
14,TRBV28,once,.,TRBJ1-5,TGTGCCAGCAGTTTAACAGATAGCAATCAGCCCCAGCATTTT,CASSLTDSNQPQHF
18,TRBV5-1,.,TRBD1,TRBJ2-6,TGCGCCAGCAGTAGACAGGGAGTAGCGATCTCTGGGGCCAACGTCCTGACTTTC,CASSRQGVAISGANVLTF
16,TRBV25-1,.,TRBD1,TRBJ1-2,TGTGCCAGCGCGGGGGACAGGGTTCCCTCTAACTATGGCTACACCTTC,CASAGDRVPSNYGYTF
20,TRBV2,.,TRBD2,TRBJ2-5,TGTGCCAGCAGTGACCCCTCCGGGACTAGCGGGGGCGGTCGGAAAGAGACCCAGTACTTC,CASSDPSGTSGGGRKETQYF
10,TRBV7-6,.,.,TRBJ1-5,TGTGCCAGGTCATACAGGTCCTTGGATTTT,CARSYRSLDF
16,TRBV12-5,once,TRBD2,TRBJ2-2,TGTGCTAGTGGTACTCCCGGGGGGTTGGACACCGGGGAGCTGTTTTTT,CASGTPGGLDTGELFF
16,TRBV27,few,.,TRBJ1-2,TGTGCCAGCAGTTTAACCCTCCCTTCGGGGGTCTATGGCTACACCTTC,CASSLTLPSGVYGYTF
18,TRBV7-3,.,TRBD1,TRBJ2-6,TGTGCCAGCAGCTTAAGGGCAGGGGGCTTTCCTGGGGCCAACGTCCTGACTTTC,CASSLRAGGFPGANVLTF
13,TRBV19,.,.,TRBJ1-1,TGTGCCAGTAGTACCGGGAAGAACACTGAAGCTTTCTTT,CASSTGKNTEAFF
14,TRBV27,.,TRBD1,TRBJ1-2,TGTGCCAGCAGTTTAGTACAGGGGGGCCGAGGCTACACCTTC,CASSLVQGGRGYTF
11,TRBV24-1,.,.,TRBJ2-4,TGTGCCACCAGGCAGGGGAACATTCAGTACTTC,CATRQGNIQYF
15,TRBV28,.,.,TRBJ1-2,TGTGCCAGCAGTGCCTCGGGGGGACCAAACTATGGCTACACCTTC,CASSASGGPNYGYTF
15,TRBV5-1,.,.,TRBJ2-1,TGCGCCAGCAGCTTGGAGGGAGTCACCTACAATGAGCAGTTCTTC,CASSLEGVTYNEQFF
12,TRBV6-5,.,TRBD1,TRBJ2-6,TGTGCCAGCAAAACAGGGGACAGAGTCCTGACTTTC,CASKTGDRVLTF
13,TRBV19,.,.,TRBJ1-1,TGTGCCAGTAGTAAGGGAGTAGGCACTGAAGCTTTCTTT,CASSKGVGTEAFF
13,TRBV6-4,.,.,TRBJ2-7,TGTGCCAGCAGTGACTCGATAGAGGCCGAGCAGTACTTC,CASSDSIEAEQYF
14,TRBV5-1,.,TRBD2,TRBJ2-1,TGCGCCAGCCTTAGGACTAGCGGGGGGAACGAGCAGTTCTTC,CASLRTSGGNEQFF
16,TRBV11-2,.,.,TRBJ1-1,TGTGCCAGCAGCTTAGGAGGGAGAAGAGGACGCCATGAAGCTTTCTTT,CASSLGGRRGRHEAFF
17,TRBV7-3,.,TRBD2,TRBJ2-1,TGTGCCAGCAGCCCGAGGCGGCTAGCGGGAGAACGGTTTGAGCAGTTCTTC,CASSPRRLAGERFEQFF
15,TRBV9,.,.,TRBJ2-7,TGTGCCAGCAGCGTAGACCCCTCGCGGTCTTACGAGCAGTACTTC,CASSVDPSRSYEQYF
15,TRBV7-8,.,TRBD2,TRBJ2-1,TGTGCCAGCAGCTCGAGACTAGCGGAGTACAATGAGCAGTTCTTC,CASSSRLAEYNEQFF
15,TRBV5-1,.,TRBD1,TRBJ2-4,TGCGCCAGCAGCTTGGGACAGGGGCCTTGGGGCATTCAGTACTTC,CASSLGQGPWGIQYF
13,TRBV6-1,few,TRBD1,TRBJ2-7,TGTGCCAGCAGTGATAACACAGGGGGCGAGCAGTACTTC,CASSDNTGGEQYF
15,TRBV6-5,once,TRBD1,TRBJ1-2,TGTGCCGGGAAAGTGACAGGGACAGCTAACTATGGCTACACCTTC,CAGKVTGTANYGYTF
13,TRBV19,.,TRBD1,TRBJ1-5,TGTGCCACGAGACAGGGGAGCAATCAGCCCCAGCATTTT,CATRQGSNQPQHF
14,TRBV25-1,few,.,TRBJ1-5,TGTGCCAGCACCTCCATCGGTGTGAATCAGCCCCAGCATTTT,CASTSIGVNQPQHF
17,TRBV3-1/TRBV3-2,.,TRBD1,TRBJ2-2,TGTGCCAGCAGAGGGACAGGGGGCAACCGAGGGACCGGGGAGCTGTTTTTT,CASRGTGGNRGTGELFF
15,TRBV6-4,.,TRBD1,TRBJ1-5,TGTGCCAGCAGTCCGGGACAGGGTGGCAATCAGCCCCAGCATTTT,CASSPGQGGNQPQHF